This T cell receptor (beta chain) is from a study of Graves' ophthalmopathy and Graves' hyperthyroidism. Whole-study findings and limits: Separation of ophthalmopathy from stable hyperthyroidism was achieved by a 13-signature model, at about 91% sensitivity and approximately 84% specificity.

The TCR beta CDR3 regions underwent amplification from RNA transcripts. Amplification began with first-round RT-PCR using HTBI primers, then second-round multiplex PCR was performed. TCRdb passed the multiplex PCR reads through MiXCR, listing each CDR3 protein once. The sample has almost 750,000 distinct CDR3 sequences; around 40% are singletons. This clonotype came up a few times. Its antigen is unidentified. The CDR3 has 16 residues. With 4 bases removed from V and 7 bases from J, the gap between germline ends came to 25 bases. From germline, CDR1 is DFQATT and CDR2 SNEGSKA (reference sequence). The starting material, roughly 9.7 ml of fresh peripheral blood, provided the PBMCs.

This rearrangement joins TRBV20-1 to TRBJ1-2; weak D call: TRBD1 (6 bases). The TCR was taken from an adult man with Graves' ophthalmopathy. Sequencing was carried out using peripheral blood. CDR3 protein: CSATEPGTTQISGYTF. The CDR3 nucleotides read TGCAGTGCTACAGAACCCGGGACAACGCAAATCTCTGGCTACACCTTC.